These 32 T cell receptor beta chains came from one sample sequenced in a study of cytomegalovirus exposure and HLA in healthy donors. The PCR made use of 60 Vbeta and 13 Jbeta primers. Data came from immunoSEQ multiplex PCR; TCRdb stores just in-frame clones and leaves some out. Among 100,000 to 150,000 clones, approximately 84% were seen once, and the ten largest hold 3.5% to 4%. The sample taken for sequencing was PBMCs. These receptors were collected from a man between 18 and 29 years old in good health and CMV-seropositive.

The chain has TRBV7-9 and TRBJ2-1; D possibly corresponds to TRBD1 (5 bases). Between the trimmed V and J ends, which lost 5 bases and 1 base, there was a span of 12 bases. The germline gives CDR1 SEHNR, CDR2 FQNEAQ (reference sequence). The CDR3 consists of 15 residues. CDR3 bases: TGTGCCAGCAGCCCGCCGACAGATTCCTACAATGAGCAGTTCTTC. This gives the protein CASSPPTDSYNEQFF.

The CDR3 reads CAWSAGTGDRNEKLFF. The CDR3, as DNA: TGTGCCTGGAGCGCTGGGACAGGAGATCGAAATGAAAAACTGTTTTTT. The chain links TRBV30 to TRBJ1-4; 8 bases agree with TRBD1. Losses at the gene ends were 3 bases for V and 5 bases for J; bases not matched to a gene: 11. The CDR3 sequence is 16 residues long. CDR1 and CDR2 (germline): GTSNPN, SVGIG (reference sequence). The full variable domain, in which reference TRBV30 and TRBJ1-4 provide the parts outside the CDR3, is SQTIHQWPATLVQPVGSPLSLECTVEGTSNPNLYWYRQAAGRGLQLLFYSVGIGQISSEVPQNLSASRPQDRQFILSSKKLLLSDSGFYLCAWSAGTGDRNEKLFFGSGTQLSVL.

The chain employs TRBV7-6 and TRBJ2-7; a possible D gene is TRBD1 (6 bases). Germline CDR1 and CDR2: SGHVS and FNYEAQ. V was cut by 3 bases and J by 2 bases, with 11 bases left in between. The CDR3 sequence is 14 residues long. In DNA form, the CDR3 reads TGTGCCAGCAGCTTGGAGTCAGGGGCCTACGAGCAGTACTTC. This sequence encodes CASSLESGAYEQYF.

The chain links TRBV7-2 to TRBJ2-5; 8 bases are a match to TRBD2. J lost 1 base, V lost 2 bases, and 6 bases had no gene match. Germline loops: CDR1 SGHTA, CDR2 FQGNSA. The CDR3 extends over 16 amino acids. Here the CDR3 reads CASSLSGGGPQETQYF. The CDR3 DNA reads as TGTGCCAGCAGCTTATCTGGCGGGGGGCCCCAAGAGACCCAGTACTTC.

Only one count was recorded for this clone. The chain is built from TRBV27 and TRBJ2-7, with D tentatively TRBD1 (6 bases). The CDR3 covers 14 residues. The germline gives CDR1 MNHEY, CDR2 SMNVEV (reference sequence). V lost 5 bases to trimming and J lost 6 bases, with 17 bases between them. The DNA for the CDR3 is TGTGCCAGCAGTCCGCTATCACAGGGCCCCGAGCAGTACTTC. The encoded protein is CASSPLSQGPEQYF.

This clone has a single count. The chain carries TRBV9 and TRBJ1-6, with 7 bases aligning to TRBD1. CDR1 SGDLS and CDR2 YYNGEE come from the germline V gene. Trimming took 4 bases from V and 5 from J; bases not matched to a gene: 3. This CDR3 contains 14 residues. The CDR3 region has the DNA TGTGCCAGCAGCCTAGGGACAGATAATTCACCCCTCCACTTT. As protein: CASSLGTDNSPLHF.

The V and J genes are TRBV6-4 and TRBJ2-3; 10 bases agree with TRBD1. Germline V gene lookup returns CDR1 MRHNA and CDR2 SNTAGT. The CDR3 runs 15 residues. Unmatched junction bases numbered 0, after V lost 2 bases and J lost 1 base. The CDR3, as DNA: TGTGCCAGCAGTGACGGGACAGGGGGCACAGATACGCAGTATTTT. Amino acid sequence: CASSDGTGGTDTQYF.

The chain employs TRBV27 and TRBJ2-4; 7 positions match TRBD1. CDR1 is MNHEY, CDR2 SMNVEV, per germline (reference sequence). The V segment lost 3 bases and the J segment 0 bases; nucleotides outside the gene matches: 8. There are 17 residues in the CDR3. The CDR3 spells CASSFSGQARAKNIQYF. In DNA form, the CDR3 reads TGTGCCAGCAGTTTCTCAGGACAGGCGAGAGCCAAAAACATTCAGTACTTC.

This rearrangement joins TRBV11-1 to TRBJ1-1; D unclear. The CDR3 runs 16 residues. Germline CDR1 is SGHAT and CDR2 is FQDESV (reference sequence). Trimming removed 1 base at V and 3 bases at J, with 15 bases between. The CDR3 is CASSLEPSPGYTEAFF. The CDR3 region has the DNA TGTGCCAGCAGCTTAGAGCCTTCCCCAGGTTACACTGAAGCTTTCTTT.

This clone showed up just once. This sequence joins TRBV18 and TRBJ1-1; no definite D call. Trimming cost V 2 bases and J 2 bases, with 18 bases left between them. The germline gives CDR1 KGHSH, CDR2 LQKENI. The CDR3 spans 17 residues. The CDR3 here is CASSPNLLNTINTEAFF. The CDR3 DNA sequence: TGTGCCAGCTCACCAAACCTACTTAATACTATAAACACTGAAGCTTTCTTT.

V gene TRBV7-9 combines with J gene TRBJ2-3; TRBD2 matches 7 bases. The CDR3 has 17 residues. CDR1 and CDR2 (germline): SEHNR, FQNEAQ (reference sequence). V trimming: 4 bases; J trimming: 0 bases; junction bases outside the gene matches: 10. In nucleotides, the CDR3 is TGTGCCAGCAGCTCGGACCCTAGCGGAGCTAGCACAGATACGCAGTATTTT. Amino acid sequence: CASSSDPSGASTDTQYF. Drawing the rest from reference TRBV7-9 and TRBJ2-3, the complete variable domain is DTGVSQNPRHKITKRGQNVTFRCDPISEHNRLYWYRQTLGQGPEFLTYFQNEAQLEKSRLLSDRFSAERPKGSFSTLEIQRTEQGDSAMYLCASSSDPSGASTDTQYFGPGTRLTVL.

This clone came up a few times. The V call is TRBV29-1, the J call TRBJ1-2; 9 bases are shared with TRBD1. The CDR3 covers 14 residues. With 4 bases clipped from V and 1 base from J, the junction kept 4 bases outside the gene matches. Germline lookup yields CDR1 SQVTM and CDR2 ANQGSEA. CDR3: CSVGDRVDNYGYTF. DNA of the CDR3: TGCAGCGTTGGGGACAGGGTGGATAACTATGGCTACACCTTC.

This clone was observed a handful of times. The chain joins TRBV5-6 to TRBJ1-1; D gene uncertain. The CDR3 runs to 13 residues. Germline loops: CDR1 SGHDT, CDR2 YYEEEE. Between the trimmed V and J ends, which lost 4 bases and 1 base, there was a span of 8 bases. The chain's CDR3 is CASSQLRNTEAFF. The CDR3 coding sequence is TGTGCCAGCAGCCAACTAAGGAACACTGAAGCTTTCTTT.

The chain links TRBV15 to TRBJ1-1; 7 positions agree with TRBD1. The CDR3 covers 16 residues. Germline V gene sequence: CDR1 LNHNV, CDR2 YYDKDF (reference sequence). V lost 4 bases, J lost 1 base, and 9 bases stayed unmatched. CDR3 in amino acids: CATSKMGQTRNTEAFF. CDR3 DNA: TGTGCCACCAGCAAAATGGGACAGACGAGGAACACTGAAGCTTTCTTT.

The chain employs TRBV5-6 and TRBJ1-5, with 7 bases lining up with TRBD1. The CDR3 has 16 amino acids. Germline values: CDR1 SGHDT, CDR2 YYEEEE. The junction had 8 bases not matched to a gene; V was cut back by 4 bases and J by 1 base. In DNA, the CDR3 is TGTGCCAGCAGCGGCACCGGGACAGCAAGCAATCAGCCCCAGCATTTT. It yields the protein CASSGTGTASNQPQHF.

This chain connects TRBV6-5 to TRBJ1-1; 7 positions agree with TRBD1. Germline CDR1 and CDR2: MNHEY and SVGAGI. Trimming removed 6 bases from V and 3 bases from J; junction bases left unmatched: 4. The CDR3 loop spans 13 amino acids. CDR3 in amino acids: CASRTQGDTEAFF. CDR3 in DNA: TGTGCCAGCAGGACTCAGGGGGACACTGAAGCTTTCTTT.

This clone has only a few counts. The chain carries TRBV4-3 and TRBJ2-6; D is tentatively TRBD1 or TRBD2 (7 bases each). CDR3 length: 15 residues. V was pared by 7 bases and J by 2 bases, with 12 bases between. Germline V lookup: CDR1 LGHNA, CDR2 YSLEER. This CDR3 is CASTQGGPGANVLTF. The CDR3 DNA is TGCGCCAGCACCCAGGGGGGGCCTGGGGCCAACGTCCTGACTTTC.

V and J are TRBV13 and TRBJ1-3; no definite D call. This CDR3 is built from 14 residues. Germline lookup yields CDR1 PRHDT and CDR2 FYEKMQ (reference sequence). V was pared by 0 bases and J by 7 bases, with 10 bases between. CDR3 in DNA: TGTGCCAGCAGCTTAGGCCATCTTGGCAACACCATATATTTT. Translation gives CASSLGHLGNTIYF.

CDR3 sequence reads: CASRRSRDSEAFF. The CDR3 nucleotides read TGTGCCAGCAGAAGATCCCGGGACAGCGAAGCTTTCTTT. The chain carries TRBV27 and TRBJ1-1, with 7 bases identical to TRBD1. Germline V gene sequence: CDR1 MNHEY, CDR2 SMNVEV (reference sequence). The CDR3 spans 13 residues. The J segment lost 8 bases and the V segment lost 6 bases, leaving 9 bases of the junction unmatched.

A single count supports this clone. This sequence joins TRBV27 and TRBJ2-7, with D possibly matching TRBD2 (5 bases). The CDR3 covers 16 residues. Between the trimmed V and J ends, which lost 4 bases and 5 bases, there was a span of 21 bases. Germline V CDR1 and CDR2: MNHEY, SMNVEV (reference sequence). CDR3 sequence (DNA): TGTGCCAGCAGTTCAAGTGAAGCGAGGGCGGTGGACGAGCAGTACTTC. Its translation: CASSSSEARAVDEQYF.

V usage is TRBV19 and J usage is TRBJ2-1; weak D call: TRBD1 (5 bases). Looked up from germline, CDR1 is LNHDA and CDR2 is SQIVND (reference sequence). V dropped 8 bases and J dropped 4 bases, with 27 bases sitting between them. The length of the CDR3 is 18 residues. The CDR3 bases are TGTGCCAGTTCACAAACAGGTGGGCGACCCGGGTCTTACAATGAGCAGTTCTTC. Its protein is CASSQTGGRPGSYNEQFF.

This clone was seen more than once but under ten times. V gene TRBV30 combines with J gene TRBJ1-6; no clear D gene. Trimming removed 0 bases at V and 7 bases at J, with 7 bases between. The CDR3 is 13 residues long. CDR1 is GTSNPN, CDR2 SVGIG, per germline (reference sequence). The CDR3 is CAWSVDGNSPLHF. CDR3 DNA: TGTGCCTGGAGTGTTGACGGGAATTCACCCCTCCACTTT.

The J gene is TRBJ2-3, the V gene TRBV29-1; the match to TRBD2 covers 13 bases. This CDR3 region has 14 residues. Germline V CDR1 and CDR2: SQVTM, ANQGSEA. Losses at the gene ends were 6 bases for V and 4 bases for J; bases not matched to a gene: 4. CDR3: CSVSLAGGSDTQYF. CDR3 DNA sequence: TGCAGCGTGTCACTAGCGGGAGGGTCAGATACGCAGTATTTT.

This clone came up a few times. V and J are TRBV11-2 and TRBJ2-5; 8 bases are shared with TRBD2. The CDR3 contains 17 residues. V shed 5 bases, J shed 5 bases, and the junction held 16 bases outside the gene matches. Germline V gives CDR1 SGHAT, CDR2 FQNNGV. CDR3 sequence: CASSQTGAGGGWETQYF. Here the CDR3 DNA reads TGTGCCAGCAGCCAAACCGGAGCCGGGGGGGGATGGGAGACCCAGTACTTC.

This clone was counted a single time. The J gene is TRBJ1-6, the V gene TRBV30; 8 bases line up with TRBD1. Germline V gene lookup returns CDR1 GTSNPN and CDR2 SVGIG (reference sequence). The trim removed 4 bases at V and 5 bases at J, leaving 4 bases unmatched. This CDR3 spans 14 amino acids. CDR3 residues: CAWTQGADNSPLHF. The CDR3 DNA is TGTGCCTGGACCCAGGGGGCGGATAATTCACCCCTCCACTTT.

This clone is a singleton in its sample. The chain uses TRBV5-6 and TRBJ2-3; perhaps TRBD2 as D (5 bases). Trimming took 4 bases from V and 0 from J, leaving 21 bases between them. CDR1 and CDR2 from the germline V gene are SGHDT and YYEEEE. The CDR3 loop spans 18 amino acids. CDR3 region: CASSLLTGSRPSTDTQYF. CDR3 DNA sequence: TGTGCCAGCAGCCTATTAACGGGGAGCCGTCCTAGCACAGATACGCAGTATTTT.

V and J are TRBV30 and TRBJ1-1; a weak D match, TRBD1 (6 bases). This CDR3 spans 20 amino acids. Germline V gives CDR1 GTSNPN, CDR2 SVGIG (reference sequence). V gave up 0 bases and J gave up 0 bases, with 26 bases separating them. The CDR3 is CAWSVGREQGKTYMNTEAFF. The CDR3 nucleotides are TGTGCCTGGAGTGTCGGGAGGGAACAGGGTAAAACTTACATGAACACTGAAGCTTTCTTT.

CDR3 sequence (DNA): TGTGCCAGCAGTGAGTCCCAAGAAGGGGCCGCTCTCCACTTT. Encoded protein: CASSESQEGAALHF. The rearrangement links TRBV6-1 to TRBJ1-6; a weak D match, TRBD1 (5 bases). Germline-derived CDR1 and CDR2 are MNHNS and SASEGT. V was trimmed by 3 bases and J by 16 bases, leaving 19 bases between them. The CDR3 covers 14 residues.

The rearrangement uses TRBV6-1 and TRBJ1-2; a possible D gene is TRBD1 (6 bases). The V gene lost 4 bases and the J gene lost 2 bases, with 8 bases spanning the gap. This CDR3 region has 13 residues. Per germline, CDR1 MNHNS and CDR2 SASEGT. The CDR3 bases are TGTGCCAGCAGTGGGACAGCAAACTATGGCTACACCTTC. This encodes CASSGTANYGYTF.

V and J are TRBV5-6 and TRBJ2-5; D uncertain. Trimming removed 0 bases at V and 2 bases at J, with 8 bases between. The CDR3 runs 14 residues. CDR1 and CDR2 (germline): SGHDT, YYEEEE. The chain's CDR3 is CASSLGLRQETQYF. In nucleotides, the CDR3 is TGTGCCAGCAGCTTGGGACTCCGACAAGAGACCCAGTACTTC.

V usage is TRBV5-8 and J usage is TRBJ2-7; tentatively, D is TRBD1 (6 bases). The CDR3 is made up of 13 amino acids. CDR1 and CDR2 from the germline V gene are SGHTS and YDEGEE. Trimming left V 2 bases short and J 3 bases short, with 9 bases between. The DNA for the CDR3 is TGTGCCAGCAGCTTCAGGGGCAGCTACGAGCAGTACTTC. Translating it yields CASSFRGSYEQYF.

The chain is built from TRBV5-1 and TRBJ2-7, with 10 bases lining up with TRBD2. The J segment lost 2 bases and the V segment lost 2 bases, leaving 4 bases of the junction unmatched. This CDR3 comprises 15 residues. The germline V gene has CDR1 SGHRS and CDR2 YFSETQ. CDR3 in DNA: TGCGCCAGCAGCTTACGGACTAGCGGTACCTACGAGCAGTACTTC. Protein product: CASSLRTSGTYEQYF.